This T cell receptor (beta chain) was sequenced during a study of post-analysis software for immune sequencing data. Study-level background: Relapsing-remitting, secondary progressive and progressive-relapsing forms of multiple sclerosis all featured among disease courses. Study-level findings and limits: When compared against controls, multiple sclerosis patients showed significantly lower normalized Chao1 diversity. About five TRBV segments appeared more often in patients than in controls, and TRBV5-6, TRBV5-1 and TRBV20-1 were among these.

About this clonotype itself: No antigen is known for it.

Tagging with unique molecular identifiers was a feature of the TCR beta cDNA libraries. T cells, about 0.95 to 10 million of them, yielded about half a million cDNA molecules. From the PCR reads, TCRdb called clonotypes with MiXCR, one entry per CDR3 protein. The sample lists 650,000 to 900,000 distinct CDR3 sequences, around 46% occurring once. Trimming shortened V by 2 bases and J by 11 bases, and 18 bases separated the two germline ends. Germline V gene lookup returns CDR1 SQVTM and CDR2 ANQGSEA. The CDR3 runs to 13 residues. Sequenced material: blood. This TCR was sampled from a girl aged 5 to 17 with multiple sclerosis. The chain uses TRBV29-1 and TRBJ2-5, with D possibly matching TRBD2 (6 bases). In DNA form, the CDR3 reads TGCAGCGTTGAACCGACTAGTACTCGGGAGCAGTACTTC. Translating gives CSVEPTSTREQYF.